There are many counts of the clone carrying this TCR beta chain. Time point: pre-sensitization, week 0. Treatment denoted: therapeutic diphenylcyclopropenone sensitization with weekly scalp DPC. This sample stems from a study of human T cells and chemical hapten exposure. CDR3 size: 12 residues. In germline, CDR1 is DFQATT, CDR2 SNEGSKA (reference sequence). V lost 3 bases to trimming and J lost 2 bases, with 7 bases between them. TCRdb analysed the RACE reads with MiXCR anew, one entry per CDR3 protein. The table has tens of thousands of distinct CDR3 sequences, about 9.2% seen once; the top ten hold 14%.

The chain combines TRBV20-1 with TRBJ1-2; D is uncertain. The TCR comes from a middle-aged woman with alopecia areata. Some clones in this sample may be carry-over from other donors' samples. The sequenced sample was whole blood, obtained in connection with sensitization to the hapten diphenylcyclopropenone (DPC). The CDR3 reads CSASLRNYGYTF. In DNA, the CDR3 is TGCAGTGCTAGTCTCAGAAACTATGGCTACACCTTC.